The rows below give T cell receptor beta chains drawn from one sample of a study of T cells after yellow fever vaccination. TCRdb independently ran MiXCR on the 5' RACE reads; one entry per CDR3 protein. Of tens of thousands of distinct CDR3 sequences in the sample, approximately 7.5% were seen once. The input for sequencing was CD8+ T cells sorted from PBMCs, taken on the day of the yellow fever booster vaccination. Every receptor here comes from a man aged 25 to 40 who received the YFV17D yellow fever vaccine. Both conserved end residues are part of each CDR3. The D gene is left open where the match is weak. Some rows mark clone size as missing; the rest say once, few, many or name a class of expanded clone.

.	TRBV28	TRBJ2-7	few	CASSLNEQYF	TGTGCCAGCAGTTTAAACGAGCAGTACTTC
TRBD2	TRBV20-1	TRBJ2-7	.	CSAPQVTSGRPEQYF	TGCAGTGCCCCCCAGGTAACTAGCGGGAGGCCCGAGCAGTACTTC
.	TRBV14	TRBJ2-7	many	CASSQVPLKAYEQYF	TGTGCCAGCAGCCAAGTTCCCTTAAAGGCCTACGAGCAGTACTTC
.	TRBV7-8	TRBJ2-7	once	CASSVGSAYEQYF	TGTGCCAGCAGCGTAGGTAGCGCCTACGAGCAGTACTTC
TRBD1	TRBV11-2	TRBJ2-7	.	CASSGTGGADEQYF	TGTGCCAGCAGCGGCACAGGGGGCGCGGACGAGCAGTACTTC
.	TRBV4-3	TRBJ1-2	many	CASSQESLANYGYTF	TGCGCCAGCAGCCAAGAGAGTCTAGCTAACTATGGCTACACCTTC
.	TRBV20-1	TRBJ1-1	few	CSALTMREEEAFF	TGCAGTGCGCTGACCATGAGGGAAGAGGAAGCTTTCTTT
.	TRBV18	TRBJ1-1	few	CASSQGFENTEAFF	TGTGCCAGCTCACAGGGCTTTGAGAACACTGAAGCTTTCTTT
.	TRBV15	TRBJ1-5	many	CATSSHSNQPQHF	TGTGCCACCAGCAGCCATAGCAATCAGCCCCAGCATTTT
.	TRBV6-5	TRBJ2-1	many	CASSYTGNEQFF	TGTGCCAGCAGTTACACAGGGAATGAGCAGTTCTTC
TRBD2	TRBV9	TRBJ2-5	.	CASTESGGVRETQYF	TGTGCCAGCACCGAAAGCGGGGGAGTCCGAGAGACCCAGTACTTC
.	TRBV19	TRBJ2-3	few	CASSMAWGASTDTQYF	TGTGCCAGTAGTATGGCATGGGGGGCTAGCACAGATACGCAGTATTTT
TRBD2	TRBV4-3	TRBJ2-1	few	CASSQEGRGGAGVYEQFF	TGCGCCAGCAGCCAAGAGGGTCGAGGAGGAGCGGGAGTCTATGAGCAGTTCTTC
.	TRBV6-5	TRBJ2-7	.	CASSLAASYEQYF	TGTGCCAGCAGTTTGGCTGCATCCTACGAGCAGTACTTC
.	TRBV29-1	TRBJ2-2	many	CSVELVAENTGELFF	TGCAGCGTTGAGCTGGTAGCGGAAAACACCGGGGAGCTGTTTTTT
TRBD2	TRBV10-1	TRBJ2-1	many	CASSPGLAGEVDEQFF	TGCGCCAGCAGTCCGGGACTAGCGGGAGAGGTTGATGAGCAGTTCTTC
.	TRBV6-5	TRBJ1-1	few	CASSMTLLNTEAFF	TGTGCCAGCAGTATGACCCTTTTGAACACTGAAGCTTTCTTT
.	TRBV6-2/TRBV6-3	TRBJ2-7	.	CASSPRQTYEQYF	TGTGCCAGCAGCCCTAGACAGACCTACGAGCAGTACTTC
TRBD2	TRBV27	TRBJ2-7	.	CASIGGAASFYEQYF	TGTGCCAGCATCGGGGGGGCAGCATCTTTCTACGAGCAGTACTTC
.	TRBV6-5	TRBJ2-7	.	CASSHPGEAYEQYF	TGTGCCAGCAGCCACCCAGGGGAAGCTTACGAGCAGTACTTC
.	TRBV11-3	TRBJ2-1	many	CASSFERYNEQFF	TGTGCCAGCAGCTTTGAGAGGTACAATGAGCAGTTCTTC
.	TRBV29-1	TRBJ2-1	few	CSVEINSMHEQFF	TGCAGCGTTGAAATCAATTCGATGCATGAGCAGTTCTTC
TRBD1	TRBV20-1	TRBJ2-4	.	CSARAYTGEYIQYF	TGCAGTGCTAGAGCTTATACAGGGGAGTACATTCAGTACTTC
.	TRBV9	TRBJ1-6	few	CASSSPSPLHF	TGTGCCAGCAGCTCCCCCTCCCCCCTCCACTTT
.	TRBV7-2	TRBJ2-7	few	CASSLETSLSYEQYF	TGTGCCAGCAGCTTAGAAACTAGCTTATCCTACGAGCAGTACTTC
TRBD2	TRBV25-1	TRBJ2-1	.	CARTGTSGSNEQFF	TGTGCCAGAACCGGGACTAGCGGGAGTAATGAGCAGTTCTTC
.	TRBV7-2	TRBJ2-7	many	CASSFGGSEQYF	TGTGCCAGCAGCTTCGGGGGTTCCGAGCAGTACTTC
.	TRBV27	TRBJ2-2	few	CASSFSSENTGELFF	TGTGCCAGCAGTTTTTCTAGCGAGAACACCGGGGAGCTGTTTTTT
.	TRBV7-6	TRBJ2-3	few	CASSLAQGSDTQYF	TGTGCCAGCTCCCTGGCGCAAGGGTCAGATACGCAGTATTTT
.	TRBV6-5	TRBJ1-2	many	CASSYVQGDNYGYTF	TGTGCCAGCAGTTACGTCCAGGGTGATAACTATGGCTACACCTTC
TRBD2	TRBV5-1	TRBJ2-3	few	CASSLGPGGFSTDTQYF	TGCGCCAGCAGCTTGGGCCCGGGAGGCTTTAGCACAGATACGCAGTATTTT
TRBD1	TRBV25-1	TRBJ2-2	few	CASSVWTGPNTGELFF	TGTGCCAGCAGTGTTTGGACAGGGCCGAACACCGGGGAGCTGTTTTTT
.	TRBV7-9	TRBJ2-2	few	CASRSLRLPGELFF	TGTGCCAGCAGGTCTCTTAGGTTACCCGGGGAGCTGTTTTTT
.	TRBV6-2/TRBV6-3	TRBJ2-3	few	CASSYVAGTDTQYF	TGTGCCAGCAGTTACGTAGCGGGCACAGATACGCAGTATTTT
TRBD1	TRBV7-8	TRBJ2-5	many	CASSSRRTGGSETQYF	TGTGCCAGCAGCTCCCGGAGGACAGGGGGCTCGGAGACCCAGTACTTC
TRBD1	TRBV5-1	TRBJ1-1	.	CASSLGDSTAEAFF	TGCGCCAGCAGCTTAGGGGACAGTACGGCTGAAGCTTTCTTT
.	TRBV18	TRBJ2-1	.	CASSPPFGSSSYNEQFF	TGTGCCAGCTCACCACCGTTCGGGTCTAGCTCCTACAATGAGCAGTTCTTC
.	TRBV2	TRBJ2-2	many	CASSELTVNTGELFF	TGTGCCAGCAGTGAATTAACAGTCAACACCGGGGAGCTGTTTTTT
.	TRBV6-1	TRBJ2-7	few	CASIPNGPPIYEQYF	TGTGCCAGCATTCCAAACGGGCCGCCAATCTACGAGCAGTACTTC
.	TRBV14	TRBJ2-3	few	CASSQFQGSDTDTQYF	TGTGCCAGCAGCCAATTTCAGGGAAGCGACACAGATACGCAGTATTTT
TRBD2	TRBV7-9	TRBJ2-3	few	CASSHPSGRSTDTQYF	TGTGCCAGCAGCCATCCTAGCGGGAGAAGCACAGATACGCAGTATTTT
.	TRBV7-8	TRBJ2-7	.	CATKEGMSYEQYF	TGTGCCACCAAGGAGGGCATGTCCTACGAGCAGTACTTC
.	TRBV6-5	TRBJ1-2	.	CASSYTHPQGSNYGYTF	TGTGCCAGCAGTTACACCCATCCACAGGGATCCAACTATGGCTACACCTTC
.	TRBV12-3/TRBV12-4	TRBJ2-3	few	CASTRDYTDTQYF	TGTGCCAGCACGAGAGATTACACAGATACGCAGTATTTT
TRBD2	TRBV6-1	TRBJ2-1	few	CASSPGTSAEQFF	TGTGCCAGCAGTCCGGGGACTAGTGCTGAGCAGTTCTTC
TRBD2	TRBV20-1	TRBJ2-7	.	CSARDGTSGTYEQYF	TGCAGTGCTAGAGACGGGACTAGCGGAACCTACGAGCAGTACTTC
.	TRBV4-2	TRBJ2-7	many	CASSHRGEDWDYEQYF	TGTGCCAGCAGCCATCGAGGGGAAGACTGGGACTACGAGCAGTACTTC
TRBD2	TRBV2	TRBJ2-7	many	CASRGTSGSPYEQYF	TGTGCCAGCAGGGGGACTAGCGGTTCCCCCTACGAGCAGTACTTC
TRBD2	TRBV30	TRBJ2-2	few	CAWRLRGDTGELFF	TGTGCCTGGAGGCTGCGGGGGGACACCGGGGAGCTGTTTTTT
.	TRBV10-1	TRBJ2-3	few	CASSEAWGTQYF	TGCGCCAGCAGTGAAGCTTGGGGTACGCAGTATTTT
TRBD2	TRBV29-1	TRBJ2-2	many	CSVVEGGLAAGTGELFF	TGCAGCGTTGTTGAAGGGGGACTAGCCGCGGGCACCGGGGAGCTGTTTTTT
TRBD2	TRBV6-5	TRBJ2-7	many	CASSLASGLEQYF	TGTGCCAGCAGTTTGGCTAGCGGCCTCGAGCAGTACTTC
.	TRBV7-9	TRBJ2-3	many	CASKDSTDTQYF	TGTGCCAGCAAGGATAGCACAGATACGCAGTATTTT
.	TRBV7-9	TRBJ1-1	few	CASSDQGRLTEAFF	TGTGCCAGCAGCGACCAAGGGAGGTTAACTGAAGCTTTCTTT
TRBD2	TRBV4-3	TRBJ2-3	.	CASSQLLADQITDTQYF	TGCGCCAGCAGCCAATTACTAGCGGACCAGATCACAGATACGCAGTATTTT
.	TRBV5-6	TRBJ2-1	.	CASSLLVNEQFF	TGTGCCAGCAGCTTGTTAGTCAATGAGCAGTTCTTC
TRBD2	TRBV7-8	TRBJ2-3	.	CASNLSGRSGTDTQYF	TGTGCCAGCAACCTTAGCGGGAGATCGGGCACAGATACGCAGTATTTT
.	TRBV20-1	TRBJ1-1	few	CSARGPGDTEAFF	TGCAGTGCTAGGGGGCCGGGAGACACTGAAGCTTTCTTT
.	TRBV20-1	TRBJ2-2	few	CSAPGDYNTGELFF	TGCAGTGCTCCAGGGGACTACAACACCGGGGAGCTGTTTTTT